Ten or more counts support the clone carrying this TCR beta chain. The sample comes from a study of T-cell reconstitution after alpha-beta-depleted transplantation in children. Unique molecular identifiers were used in preparing the TCRbeta library. One entry per CDR3 protein results from TCRdb running MiXCR on the PCR reads. The sample carries some 240,000 distinct CDR3 sequences, over 9.5% recorded once. Germline CDR1 SGHKS, CDR2 YYEKEE (reference sequence). The V end lost 1 base, the J end lost 1 base, and 8 bases lay between the germline ends. The CDR3 contains 14 residues. The genes are TRBV5-5 and TRBJ1-1; D is unresolved. The origin of this receptor is a human donor who donated a stem cell graft to a child with SCID. Here the sequenced sample was PBMCs from the stem cell graft donor, taken from the stem cell graft. CDR3: CASSLLERNTEAFF. Written as DNA, the CDR3 is TGTGCCAGCAGCTTGTTGGAGCGGAACACTGAAGCTTTCTTT. Combining the CDR3 with reference TRBV5-5 and TRBJ1-1 gives the whole variable domain DAGVTQSPTHLIKTRGQQVTLRCSPISGHKSVSWYQQVLGQGPQFIFQYYEKEERGRGNFPDRFSARQFPNYSSELNVNALLLGDSALYLCASSLLERNTEAFFGQGTRLTVV.